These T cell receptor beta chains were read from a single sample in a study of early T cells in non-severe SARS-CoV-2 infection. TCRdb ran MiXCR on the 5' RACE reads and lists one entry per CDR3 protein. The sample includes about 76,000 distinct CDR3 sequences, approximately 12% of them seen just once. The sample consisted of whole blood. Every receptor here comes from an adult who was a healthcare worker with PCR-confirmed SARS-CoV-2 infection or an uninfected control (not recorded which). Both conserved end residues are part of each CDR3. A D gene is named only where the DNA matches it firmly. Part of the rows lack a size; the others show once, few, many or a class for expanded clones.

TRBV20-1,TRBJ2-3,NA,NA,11,TGCAGTGCTAGAAGGGACCCTACGCAGTATTTT,CSARRDPTQYF
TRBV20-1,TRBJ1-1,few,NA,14,TGCAGTGCTCCCCCGGGGGGGGTGAACACTGAAGCTTTCTTT,CSAPPGGVNTEAFF
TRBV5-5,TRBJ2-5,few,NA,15,TGTGCCAGCAGCCGTTGGGGGCTAGCGGAAGAGACCCAGTACTTC,CASSRWGLAEETQYF
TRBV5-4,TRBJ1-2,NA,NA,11,TGTGCCAGCAGCTTGGGGAGGATCTACACCTTC,CASSLGRIYTF
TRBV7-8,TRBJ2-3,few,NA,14,TGTGCCAGCAGCTTCGGCGGTCCCACAGATACGCAGTATTTT,CASSFGGPTDTQYF
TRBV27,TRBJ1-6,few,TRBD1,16,TGTGCCAGCAGTCCATGGCAGGGGGCGAGTAATTCACCCCTCCACTTT,CASSPWQGASNSPLHF
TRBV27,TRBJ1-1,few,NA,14,TGTGCCAGCAGCCCCTGGAAGGGGTGGACTGAAGCTTTCTTT,CASSPWKGWTEAFF
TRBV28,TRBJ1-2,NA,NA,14,TGTGCCAGCAGCCTAGTAGGGAGGGACTATGGCTACACCTTC,CASSLVGRDYGYTF
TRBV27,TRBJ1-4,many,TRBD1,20,TGTGCCAGCAGTGCCCCGTTTGCCGGGACAGGGAGGGGAACTAATGAAAAACTGTTTTTT,CASSAPFAGTGRGTNEKLFF
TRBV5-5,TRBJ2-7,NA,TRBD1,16,TGTGCCAGCAGCCCCGAAGGGGGGACAGGGGCTTACGAGCAGTACTTC,CASSPEGGTGAYEQYF
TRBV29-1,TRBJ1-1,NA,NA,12,TGCAGCGTTGTGGTCGGAAACACTGAAGCTTTCTTT,CSVVVGNTEAFF
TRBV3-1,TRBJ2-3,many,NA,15,TGTGCCAGCAGCCCTGAGCTCGGAGGTTCAGATACGCAGTATTTT,CASSPELGGSDTQYF
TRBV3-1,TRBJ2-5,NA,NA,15,TGTGCCAGCAGCCAAGGGAGCGGTTCTGGAGAGACCCAGTACTTC,CASSQGSGSGETQYF
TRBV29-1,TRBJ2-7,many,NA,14,TGCAGCGTTGAAGACCCCAGTCGGTCGTACGAGCAGTACTTC,CSVEDPSRSYEQYF
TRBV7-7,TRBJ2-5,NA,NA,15,TGTGCCAGCAGCTTATCGTTAGGGGTTCGGGAGACCCAGTACTTC,CASSLSLGVRETQYF
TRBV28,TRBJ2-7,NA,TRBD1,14,TGTGCCAGCAGTTCCACCGGGACAGGGTTAGAGCAGTACTTC,CASSSTGTGLEQYF
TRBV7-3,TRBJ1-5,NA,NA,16,TGTGCCAGCAGCCGGGAACCGGGACAAGGCAATCAGCCCCAGCATTTT,CASSREPGQGNQPQHF
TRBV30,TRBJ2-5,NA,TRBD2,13,TGTGCCTGGAGTGTGGGAGGGGTTGAGACCCAGTACTTC,CAWSVGGVETQYF
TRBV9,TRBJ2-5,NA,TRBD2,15,TGTGCCAGCAGCGCCGCACTAGCGACCCAAGAGACCCAGTACTTC,CASSAALATQETQYF
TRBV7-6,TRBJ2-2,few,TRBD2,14,TGTGCCAGCAGCTCCGGACTAGCCACCGGGGAGCTGTTTTTT,CASSSGLATGELFF
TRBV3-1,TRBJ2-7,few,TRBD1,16,TGTGCCAGCAGCCTTCGGGACAGGGGGATTTTCGACGAGCAGTACTTC,CASSLRDRGIFDEQYF
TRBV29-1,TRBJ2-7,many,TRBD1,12,TGCAGCGGGGGGACAGAGATCTACGAGCAGTACTTC,CSGGTEIYEQYF
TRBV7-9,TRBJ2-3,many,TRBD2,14,TGTGCCAGCATCCGCGGGGGAGGCGCAGATACGCAGTATTTT,CASIRGGGADTQYF
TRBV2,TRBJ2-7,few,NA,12,TGTGCCAGCAGTGGCAGTTCCTACGAGCAGTACTTC,CASSGSSYEQYF
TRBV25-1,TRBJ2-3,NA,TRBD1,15,TGTGCCAGCAGTGATTTTGGGACAGACACAGATACGCAGTATTTT,CASSDFGTDTDTQYF
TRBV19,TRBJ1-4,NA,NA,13,TGTGCCAGTAGTCCCCACGTTAATGAAAAACTGTTTTTT,CASSPHVNEKLFF
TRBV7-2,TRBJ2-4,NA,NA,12,TGTGCCAGCAGCTTACAGGGTAGAATTCAGTACTTC,CASSLQGRIQYF
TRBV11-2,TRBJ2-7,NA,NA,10,TGTGCCAGCAGCCTCTACGAGCAGTACTTC,CASSLYEQYF
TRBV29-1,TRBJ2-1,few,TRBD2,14,TGCAGCGTTGATCGACTAGCGGGAGGTCTTGAGCAGTTCTTC,CSVDRLAGGLEQFF
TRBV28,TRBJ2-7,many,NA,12,TGTGCCAGCAGCCAGAGCCCCTACGAGCAGTACTTC,CASSQSPYEQYF
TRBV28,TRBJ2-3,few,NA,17,TGTGCCAGCAGTCCACGCACTATGGCAAGTAGGACAGATACGCAGTATTTT,CASSPRTMASRTDTQYF